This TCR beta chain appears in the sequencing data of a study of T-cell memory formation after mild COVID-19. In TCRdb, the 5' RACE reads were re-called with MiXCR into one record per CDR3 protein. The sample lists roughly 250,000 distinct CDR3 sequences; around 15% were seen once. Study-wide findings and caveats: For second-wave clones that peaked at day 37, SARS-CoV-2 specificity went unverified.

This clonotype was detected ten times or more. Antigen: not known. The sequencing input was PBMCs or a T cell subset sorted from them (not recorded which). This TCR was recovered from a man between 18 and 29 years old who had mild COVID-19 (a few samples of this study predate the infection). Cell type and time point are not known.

The CDR3 sequence: CASSPAPFSYEQYF. For the CDR3, the DNA is TGTGCCAGCTCGCCTGCCCCGTTTTCCTACGAGCAGTACTTC. This chain joins TRBV18 and TRBJ2-7; D is uncertain. The CDR3 sequence is 14 residues long. Germline lookup yields CDR1 KGHSH and CDR2 LQKENI. Trimming pared 6 bases from V and 1 base from J, leaving 13 bases between.